The present TCR beta chain was sequenced within a study of blood T cell repertoires in COVID-19. Study in general: Samples of COVID-19 (acute and convalescent) were obtained from the United States, Italy and Spain. Nucleic acid was either cDNA or gDNA, and it came from T cells, B-cell-depleted T cells, or PBMCs.

Per the original data handling: Researchers report that nucleated cell counts were estimated from reference gene primer amplification. The data were produced by immunoSEQ multiplex PCR, yet TCRdb's version contains in-frame clones alone and is incomplete. The V and J calls and clone size are taken from that table; D and trimming were inferred from the DNA. The table has approximately 210,000 clones, around 90% seen once; the top ten hold about 15%. The receptor was derived from a woman in her forties or fifties with acute COVID-19. Input material: PBMCs or T cells enriched from blood (not recorded which).

CDR3 sequence (DNA): TGTGGCCTATCCCGGGCTGTGGGGGGAGTTGGGACTGAAGCTTTCTTT. It translates to CGLSRAVGGVGTEAFF. The chain employs TRBV28 and TRBJ1-1; maybe TRBD1 (5 bases). Germline CDR1 and CDR2: MDHEN and SYDVKM. This CDR3 has 16 residues.